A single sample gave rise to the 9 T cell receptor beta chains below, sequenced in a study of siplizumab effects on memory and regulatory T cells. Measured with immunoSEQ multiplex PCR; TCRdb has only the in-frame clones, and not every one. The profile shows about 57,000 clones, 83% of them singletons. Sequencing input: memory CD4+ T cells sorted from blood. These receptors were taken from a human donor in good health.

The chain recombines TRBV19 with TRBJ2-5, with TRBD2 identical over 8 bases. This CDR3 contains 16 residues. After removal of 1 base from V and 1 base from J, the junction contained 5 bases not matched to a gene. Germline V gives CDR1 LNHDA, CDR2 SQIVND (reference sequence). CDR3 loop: CASSIVGGGPQETQYF. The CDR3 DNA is TGTGCCAGTAGTATAGTCGGGGGGGGACCCCAAGAGACCCAGTACTTC.

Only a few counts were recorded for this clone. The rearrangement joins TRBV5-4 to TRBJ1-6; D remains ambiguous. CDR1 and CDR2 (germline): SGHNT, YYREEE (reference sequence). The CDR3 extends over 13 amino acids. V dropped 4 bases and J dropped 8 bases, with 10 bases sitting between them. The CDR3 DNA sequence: TGTGCCAGCAGCCCCTGGCAGGATTCACCCCTCCACTTT. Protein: CASSPWQDSPLHF.

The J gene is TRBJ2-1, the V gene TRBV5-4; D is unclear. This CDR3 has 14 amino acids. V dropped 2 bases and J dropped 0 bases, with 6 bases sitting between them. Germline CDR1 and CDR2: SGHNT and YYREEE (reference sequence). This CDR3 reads CASSFGISYNEQFF. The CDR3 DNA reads TGTGCCAGCAGCTTTGGGATCTCCTACAATGAGCAGTTCTTC.

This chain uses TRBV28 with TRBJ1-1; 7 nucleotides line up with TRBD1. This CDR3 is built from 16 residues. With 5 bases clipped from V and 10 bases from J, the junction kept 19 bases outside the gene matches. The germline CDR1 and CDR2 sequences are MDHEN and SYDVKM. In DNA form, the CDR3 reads TGTGCCAGCAGTCCTAGGACAGGCTTACCTAAATTTGGAGCTTTCTTT. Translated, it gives CASSPRTGLPKFGAFF.

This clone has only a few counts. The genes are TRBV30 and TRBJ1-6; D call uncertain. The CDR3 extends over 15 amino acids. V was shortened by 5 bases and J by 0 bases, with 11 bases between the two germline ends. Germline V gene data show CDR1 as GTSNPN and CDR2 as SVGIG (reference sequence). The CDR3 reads CAWSYKDSYNSPLHF. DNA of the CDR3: TGTGCCTGGTCTTACAAGGACTCCTATAATTCACCCCTCCACTTT.

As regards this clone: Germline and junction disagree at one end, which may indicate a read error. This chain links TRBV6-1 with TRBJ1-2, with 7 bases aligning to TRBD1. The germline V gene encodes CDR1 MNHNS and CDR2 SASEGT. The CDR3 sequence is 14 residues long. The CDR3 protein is CASSQQTGYYGYTF. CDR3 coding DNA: TGTGCCAGCAGCCAACAGACAGGGTACTACGGCTACACCTTC.

The CDR3 DNA sequence: TGTGCCAGCCGAGAAGGGGGCCTTACAAACACTGAAGCTTTCTTT. This gives the protein CASREGGLTNTEAFF. The chain carries TRBV7-2 and TRBJ1-1, with 7 bases lining up with TRBD1. The CDR3 is 15 amino acids. V trimming: 8 bases; J trimming: 2 bases; junction bases outside the gene matches: 11. Germline assignment: CDR1 SGHTA and CDR2 FQGNSA.

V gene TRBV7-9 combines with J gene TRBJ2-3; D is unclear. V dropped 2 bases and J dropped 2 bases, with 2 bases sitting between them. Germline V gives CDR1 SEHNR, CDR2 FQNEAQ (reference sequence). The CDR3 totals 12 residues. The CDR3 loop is CASSLLTDTQYF. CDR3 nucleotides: TGTGCCAGCAGCTTACTCACAGATACGCAGTATTTT. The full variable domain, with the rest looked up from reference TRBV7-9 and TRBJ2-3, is DTGVSQNPRHKITKRGQNVTFRCDPISEHNRLYWYRQTLGQGPEFLTYFQNEAQLEKSRLLSDRFSAERPKGSFSTLEIQRTEQGDSAMYLCASSLLTDTQYFGPGTRLTVL.

The CDR3 coding sequence is TGCGCCACCGCGGCGGAGTTGAACACTGAAGCTTTCTTT. Translating it yields CATAAELNTEAFF. The rearrangement joins TRBV10-1 to TRBJ1-1; unclear D gene. V was pared by 10 bases and J by 0 bases, with 12 bases between. Germline-derived CDR1 and CDR2 are WNHNN and SYGVQD (reference sequence). CDR3 length equals 13 residues.